The next 6 T cell receptor beta chains were all read from a single sample in a study of cytomegalovirus exposure and HLA in healthy donors. Primers: 60 Vbeta forward and 13 Jbeta reverse. Clones were read by immunoSEQ multiplex PCR, and TCRdb kept only the in-frame ones, dropping some. The table records around 99,000 clones, 73% of them present only once. Sequencing used PBMCs. All receptors come from a man between 35 and 55 years old in good health and CMV-seronegative.

CDR3 in amino acids: CASSLEGQTLEYEQYF. The CDR3 DNA reads as TGTGCCAGTAGCCTTGAGGGACAGACCCTAGAATACGAGCAGTACTTC. This chain connects TRBV19 to TRBJ2-7, with TRBD1 matching over 7 bases. V gave up 6 bases and J gave up 4 bases; unmatched junction bases: 15. Germline V gene sequence: CDR1 LNHDA, CDR2 SQIVND (reference sequence). The CDR3 has 16 amino acids.

The chain is built from TRBV6-6 and TRBJ1-2; D remains ambiguous. With 6 bases removed from V and 3 bases from J, the gap between germline ends came to 14 bases. There are 14 residues in the CDR3. The germline V gene encodes CDR1 MNHNY and CDR2 SVGAGI (reference sequence). The DNA for the CDR3 is TGTGCCAGCAGATCAGCAGGAATTTACTATGGCTACACCTTC. Its translation: CASRSAGIYYGYTF.

The chain employs TRBV15 and TRBJ1-2, with TRBD1 as a possible D gene (5 bases). The CDR3 has 16 residues. Trimming left V 8 bases short and J 9 bases short, with 28 bases between. Germline loops: CDR1 LNHNV, CDR2 YYDKDF (reference sequence). CDR3 in amino acids: CATAEGRESLPRRYTF. CDR3 nucleotides: TGTGCCACCGCGGAGGGCAGGGAGTCCCTCCCTAGACGCTACACCTTC.

The chain carries TRBV4-1 and TRBJ1-5; 7 bases are a match to TRBD1. CDR1 and CDR2 from the germline V gene are MGHRA and YSYEKL. V dropped 1 base and J dropped 5; count of bases not matched to a gene: 8. The CDR3 has 16 residues. CDR3 loop: CASSQVPTGLHQPQHF. The CDR3 DNA reads as TGCGCCAGCAGCCAAGTCCCGACAGGGTTACATCAGCCCCAGCATTTT.

The chain has TRBV18 and TRBJ2-3, with D perhaps TRBD1 (5 bases). This CDR3 has 16 amino acids. CDR1 and CDR2 from the germline V gene are KGHSH and LQKENI. The V gene lost 0 bases and the J gene lost 0 bases, with 10 bases spanning the gap. DNA of the CDR3: TGTGCCAGCTCACCACCCGACAGCTATAGCACAGATACGCAGTATTTT. It encodes CASSPPDSYSTDTQYF.

The V gene is TRBV5-6, the J gene TRBJ1-3, with 7 bases identical to TRBD1. Trimming cost V 3 bases and J 4 bases; bases outside gene matches: 4. In germline, CDR1 is SGHDT, CDR2 YYEEEE. The CDR3 is 14 residues long. The CDR3 here is CASSSTGVGNTIYF. CDR3 nucleotide sequence: TGTGCCAGCAGCTCCACAGGGGTAGGAAACACCATATATTTT.